The 28 T cell receptor beta chains below were found in one sample sequenced in a study of molecular identifiers for immune sequencing clone quantification. One entry per CDR3 protein results from TCRdb running MiXCR on the PCR reads. The sample yields approximately 500,000 distinct CDR3 sequences, roughly 24% seen once. Sequenced: naive CD8+ T cells from blood, with Jurkat cell RNA spiked in. This sample's subset: FACS-sorted CD8+CD4-CCR7+CD45RA+ naive T cells. All receptors come from a human donor in good health. Some libraries in this study had Jurkat cell RNA spiked in.

This clonotype turned up a few times. This chain joins TRBV12-3 or TRBV12-4 and TRBJ2-7; D not certain. This CDR3 spans 13 amino acids. Deletions cut 0 bases from V and 6 bases from J, with 9 bases between. DNA for the CDR3: TGTGCCAGCAGTTTAGCGAGTTGGCGCGAGCAGTACTTC. This encodes CASSLASWREQYF.

This clonotype appeared many times. The V and J genes are TRBV5-4 and TRBJ1-1, with 9 bases identical to TRBD1. Trimming at V came to 6 bases and at J to 5 bases, leaving 5 bases not matched to a gene. Per the germline V gene, CDR1 is SGHNT and CDR2 is YYREEE (reference sequence). The CDR3 runs to 13 residues. In DNA, the CDR3 is TGTGCCAGCAAACGGACAGGGGAGACTGAAGCTTTCTTT. This codes for CASKRTGETEAFF. The entire variable domain, with the rest obtained from reference TRBV5-4 and TRBJ1-1, is as follows: ETGVTQSPTHLIKTRGQQVTLRCSSQSGHNTVSWYQQALGQGPQFIFQYYREEENGRGNFPPRFSGLQFPNYSSELNVNALELDDSALYLCASKRTGETEAFFGQGTRLTVV.

The chain carries TRBV4-1 and TRBJ2-3; 8 bases agree with TRBD1. From germline, CDR1 is MGHRA and CDR2 YSYEKL. The CDR3 is 17 residues long. V lost 3 bases, J lost 2 bases, and 10 bases stayed unmatched. CDR3 nucleotides: TGCGCCAGCAGCCAGCCAGGACAGGGCCCGGACACAGATACGCAGTATTTT. As protein: CASSQPGQGPDTDTQYF.

In the case of this clonotype: A junction boundary mismatches the germline segment, possibly from a read error. The genes are TRBV20-1 and TRBJ1-1, with D possibly matching TRBD1 (6 bases). The CDR3 consists of 16 residues. Germline CDR1 is DFQATT and CDR2 is SNEGSKA (reference sequence). CDR3 residues: CSDRETYRVGWTEAFF. The CDR3 DNA sequence: TGCAGTGATAGAGAGACCTACAGGGTCGGATGGACTGAAGCTTTCTTT.

The rearrangement joins TRBV7-2 to TRBJ1-6; D remains unclear. With 5 bases removed from V and 5 bases from J, the gap between germline ends came to 13 bases. The germline V gene encodes CDR1 SGHTA and CDR2 FQGNSA. This CDR3 contains 15 residues. CDR3 nucleotides: TGTGCCAGCAGCACCGGTCTGTCAGATAATTCACCCCTCCACTTT. Its protein product is CASSTGLSDNSPLHF.

Many counts were recorded for this clonotype. The CDR3 spells CASSSQGITGELFF. The DNA for the CDR3 is TGTGCCAGTAGTTCACAGGGTATCACCGGGGAGCTGTTTTTT. The chain couples TRBV19 to TRBJ2-2, with D possibly matching TRBD1 (6 bases). This CDR3 is 14 amino acids long. CDR1 and CDR2 from the germline V gene are LNHDA and SQIVND (reference sequence). The germline V and J ends were trimmed by 5 bases and 4 bases, with 11 bases remaining between them.

This chain joins TRBV27 and TRBJ2-7; tentative D call: TRBD1 (6 bases). V was shortened by 7 bases and J by 2 bases, with 9 bases between the two germline ends. Germline values: CDR1 MNHEY, CDR2 SMNVEV (reference sequence). The CDR3 has 12 amino acids. CDR3 loop: CASMGATYEQYF. CDR3 in DNA: TGTGCCAGCATGGGGGCGACCTACGAGCAGTACTTC.

The gene calls are TRBV12-2 and TRBJ2-7; the table calls TRBD2, which could not be checked here. TRBV12-2 is a known pseudogene. The CDR3 is 13 amino acids. This CDR3 reads CASRVKRGYEQYF. The CDR3 coding sequence is TGTGCAAGTCGCGTGAAGCGGGGGTACGAGCAGTACTTC.

At least ten counts were recorded for this clonotype. J is TRBJ2-3 and V is TRBV7-6; D may be TRBD1 (6 bases). Germline CDR1 reads SGHVS; CDR2 reads FNYEAQ. This CDR3 has 15 residues. Deletions cut 5 bases from V and 2 bases from J, with 14 bases between. In nucleotides, the CDR3 is TGTGCCAGCAGCCTCATGGACAGCTACACAGATACGCAGTATTTT. This encodes CASSLMDSYTDTQYF. Complete variable domain (other parts from reference TRBV7-6 and TRBJ2-3): GAGVSQSPRYKVTKRGQDVALRCDPISGHVSLYWYRQALGQGPEFLTYFNYEAQQDKSGLPNDRFSAERPEGSISTLTIQRTEQRDSAMYRCASSLMDSYTDTQYFGPGTRLTVL.

The chain uses TRBV6-5 and TRBJ2-2; 7 positions agree with TRBD2. Germline CDR1 and CDR2: MNHEY and SVGAGI. This CDR3 region has 15 residues. V gave up 5 bases and J gave up 6 bases; unmatched junction bases: 9. The CDR3 here is CASSPRLAVPGELFF. CDR3 DNA sequence: TGTGCCAGCAGTCCCCGACTAGCTGTACCCGGGGAGCTGTTTTTT.

Of note for this clonotype: A much bigger clone sits one base away, suggesting this may be a read error. The CDR3 does not close with the conserved phenylalanine or tryptophan, likely indicating a read error. This chain links TRBV14 with TRBJ2-3; 11 nucleotides align to TRBD2. The length of the CDR3 is 19 residues. Trimming removed 0 bases from V and 2 bases from J; junction bases left unmatched: 10. From germline, CDR1 is SGHDN and CDR2 FVKESK. CDR3 residues: CASSQDGGLAEGYTDTQYL. As DNA, the CDR3 is TGTGCCAGCAGCCAAGATGGGGGACTAGCGGAGGGATACACAGATACGCAGTATCTT.

This clonotype was observed a handful of times. The rearrangement joins TRBV6-5 to TRBJ1-1; 7 nucleotides line up with TRBD1. V lost 5 bases and J lost 0; bases outside the gene matches: 9. CDR1 is MNHEY, CDR2 SVGAGI, per germline. There are 16 residues in the CDR3. In DNA, the CDR3 is TGTGCCAGCAGTCCTGGACAGGACCCCATGAACACTGAAGCTTTCTTT. Translated, it gives CASSPGQDPMNTEAFF.

This chain uses TRBV20-1 with TRBJ2-3; 11 positions agree with TRBD1. V lost 0 bases to trimming and J lost 4 bases; unmatched junction nucleotides: 15. CDR3 length: 19 residues. Germline V lookup: CDR1 DFQATT, CDR2 SNEGSKA (reference sequence). The CDR3 DNA follows: TGCAGTGCTAGAGATCTTGGCGGACAGGGGGCGGAATTCCCAGATACGCAGTATTTT. This encodes CSARDLGGQGAEFPDTQYF.

The V and J genes are TRBV25-1 and TRBJ2-1, with 7 bases that match TRBD2. CDR1 is MGHDK, CDR2 SYGVNS, per germline. The CDR3 totals 14 residues. V was clipped by 0 bases and J by 6 bases; unmatched bases: 2. The CDR3, as DNA: TGTGCCAGCAGTGAATATAGGACTAGCAATGAGCAGTTCTTC. This gives the protein CASSEYRTSNEQFF.

The chain couples TRBV3-1 to TRBJ1-1, with a tentative D call TRBD1 (5 bases). The CDR3 has 17 amino acids. Germline CDR1 is LGHDT and CDR2 is YNNKEL (reference sequence). With 4 bases removed from V and 4 bases from J, the gap between germline ends came to 22 bases. The CDR3 region is CASSLLYPGREGTEAFF. DNA of the CDR3: TGTGCCAGCAGCCTCCTGTATCCGGGGCGCGAGGGCACTGAAGCTTTCTTT.

V and J are TRBV4-1 and TRBJ1-1; tentative D call: TRBD1 (6 bases). With 1 base removed from V and 5 bases from J, the gap between germline ends came to 11 bases. CDR3 length: 14 amino acids. Germline-derived CDR1 and CDR2 are MGHRA and YSYEKL. The chain's CDR3 is CASSQVQGGTEAFF. CDR3 sequence (DNA): TGCGCCAGCAGCCAAGTGCAAGGGGGGACTGAAGCTTTCTTT.

This clonotype was detected only a few times. The CDR3: CSANLLGAGSYNEQFF. The CDR3 region has the DNA TGCAGCGCCAACCTCCTCGGGGCAGGCTCCTACAATGAGCAGTTCTTC. The chain links TRBV29-1 to TRBJ2-1; possibly TRBD1 or TRBD2 for D (5 bases each). The V gene lost 7 bases and the J gene lost 0 bases, with 19 bases spanning the gap. CDR1 SQVTM and CDR2 ANQGSEA come from the germline V gene. The length of the CDR3 is 16 residues.

This chain links TRBV19 with TRBJ2-2; either TRBD1 or TRBD2 may supply D (5 bases each). CDR1 LNHDA and CDR2 SQIVND come from the germline V gene (reference sequence). CDR3 length equals 16 residues. Trimming took off 2 bases at V and 4 bases at J, with 14 bases between the two ends. The CDR3 nucleotides are TGTGCCAGTAGTATACGGGTGGGGGACGGCACCGGGGAGCTGTTTTTT. Protein product: CASSIRVGDGTGELFF.

Turning to this clonotype: Being one base from a much bigger clone, this may be a read error. The V and J genes are TRBV20-1 and TRBJ2-5; 12 bases line up with TRBD2. V lost 6 bases to trimming and J lost 9 bases; unmatched junction nucleotides: 11. The CDR3 spans 14 residues. From germline, CDR1 is DFQATT and CDR2 SNEGSKA (reference sequence). Here the CDR3 DNA reads TGCAGTGCGAGGACTAGCGGGGTTTCTGAGGCCCAGTACTTC. Translation: CSARTSGVSEAQYF.

This clonotype has just one count. A read error is possible here, since a much larger clone lies one base away. The V and J genes are TRBV19 and TRBJ1-4; no clear D gene. The V and J ends lost 5 bases and 10 bases respectively, with 8 bases between them. The CDR3 spans 11 residues. Germline loops: CDR1 LNHDA, CDR2 SQIVND (reference sequence). CDR3 residues: CASSLAAKLFF. The CDR3 bases are TGTGCCAGTAGTTTGGCGGCAAAACTGTTTTTT.

This clonotype was recorded a few times. V is TRBV13 and J is TRBJ2-5; 11 bases match TRBD1. The CDR3 runs to 16 residues. V gave up 5 bases and J gave up 1 base; unmatched junction bases: 6. Germline-derived CDR1 and CDR2 are PRHDT and FYEKMQ (reference sequence). This chain's CDR3 is CASSRSGTGGQETQYF. CDR3 DNA sequence: TGTGCCAGCAGCCGGAGCGGGACAGGGGGCCAAGAGACCCAGTACTTC.

With regard to this clonotype: A read error may be the cause here, since a much bigger clone is one base away. The CDR3 end shows no conserved phenylalanine or tryptophan, and so a read error is likely. V and J are TRBV5-4 and TRBJ2-7, with D hard to call. Germline values: CDR1 SGHNT, CDR2 YYREEE (reference sequence). The germline V and J ends were trimmed by 4 bases and 3 bases, with 8 bases remaining between them. The CDR3 has 12 amino acids. This chain's CDR3 is CASSGDNYEQYL. CDR3 coding DNA: TGTGCCAGCAGCGGAGACAACTACGAGCAGTACCTC.

This clonotype was observed many times. V is TRBV5-6 and J is TRBJ2-1; D not resolved. Trimming pared 2 bases from V and 9 bases from J, leaving 6 bases between. The CDR3 runs 11 residues. CDR1 is SGHDT and CDR2 is YYEEEE in the germline V gene. This chain's CDR3 is CASSLGTEQFF. For the CDR3, the DNA is TGTGCCAGCAGCTTAGGAACTGAGCAGTTCTTC.

This clonotype has a count of ten or more. This sequence joins TRBV4-1 and TRBJ2-3; D is ambiguous. Between the trimmed V and J ends, which lost 4 bases and 6 bases, there was a span of 8 bases. The CDR3 sequence is 12 residues long. Looked up from germline, CDR1 is MGHRA and CDR2 is YSYEKL. CDR3 region: CASSLNGDTQYF. The CDR3 DNA reads as TGCGCCAGCAGCCTTAATGGTGATACGCAGTATTTT.

This chain uses TRBV4-1 with TRBJ2-1; no definite D call. CDR1 MGHRA and CDR2 YSYEKL come from the germline V gene. Trimming removed 3 bases from V and 3 bases from J, with 15 bases in between. This CDR3 comprises 16 residues. CDR3 region: CASSQQYTAYYNEQFF. As DNA, the CDR3 is TGCGCCAGCAGCCAGCAGTATACAGCTTACTACAATGAGCAGTTCTTC.

Turning to this clonotype: This may come from a read error, since a much larger clone is one base off. The rearrangement joins TRBV2 to TRBJ2-5; 10 nucleotides line up with TRBD2. The junction had 16 bases not matched to a gene; V was cut back by 6 bases and J by 9 bases. The CDR3 length is 16 residues. Germline loops: CDR1 SNHLY, CDR2 FYNNEI. CDR3 loop: CASSLQNGLAAEPQYF. The CDR3 bases are TGTGCCAGCAGCCTTCAGAATGGACTAGCGGCTGAGCCCCAGTACTTC.

The chain recombines TRBV6-2 or TRBV6-3 with TRBJ2-7, with 7 bases that match TRBD1. This CDR3 has 13 residues. The germline V gene has CDR1 MNHEY and CDR2 SVGEGT. The trim removed 7 bases at V and 2 bases at J, leaving 5 bases unmatched. The CDR3 DNA follows: TGTGCCAGCACTCTGGACAGGCCCTACGAGCAGTACTTC. Its translation is CASTLDRPYEQYF.

In its sample, this clonotype was seen many times. V gene TRBV5-5 combines with J gene TRBJ2-3; D is uncertain. Germline V gives CDR1 SGHKS, CDR2 YYEKEE (reference sequence). This CDR3 spans 13 amino acids. V lost 1 base and J 6 bases, leaving 9 bases between the germline ends. CDR3 protein: CASSLNSLDTQYF. CDR3 DNA sequence: TGTGCCAGCAGCTTGAACTCATTGGATACGCAGTATTTT. The variable domain in full, with the rest retrieved from reference TRBV5-5 and TRBJ2-3, is DAGVTQSPTHLIKTRGQQVTLRCSPISGHKSVSWYQQVLGQGPQFIFQYYEKEERGRGNFPDRFSARQFPNYSSELNVNALLLGDSALYLCASSLNSLDTQYFGPGTRLTVL.